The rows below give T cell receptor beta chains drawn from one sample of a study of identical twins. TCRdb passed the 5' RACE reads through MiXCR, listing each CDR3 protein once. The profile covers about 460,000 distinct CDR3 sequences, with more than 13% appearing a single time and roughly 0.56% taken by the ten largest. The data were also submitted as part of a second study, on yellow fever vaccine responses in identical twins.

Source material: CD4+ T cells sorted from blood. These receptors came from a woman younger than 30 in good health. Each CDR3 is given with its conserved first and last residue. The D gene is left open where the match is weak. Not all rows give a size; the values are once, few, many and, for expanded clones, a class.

CASSQLLAPQETQYF	TGTGCCAGCAGCCAGCTACTAGCGCCCCAAGAGACCCAGTACTTC	TRBJ2-5	TRBV14	TRBD2	few
CASSQARGWGNEQYF	TGTGCCAGCAGCCAAGCCCGTGGTTGGGGTAACGAGCAGTACTTC	TRBJ2-7	TRBV14	.	few
CATSISSGQISEQYF	TGTGCCACCAGCATCAGCAGCGGTCAGATTTCCGAGCAGTACTTC	TRBJ2-7	TRBV15	.	.
CASSVTTGREQYF	TGTGCCAGCAGCGTTACAACAGGGCGCGAGCAGTACTTC	TRBJ2-7	TRBV7-3	.	once
CASKKQGGTDTQYF	TGTGCCAGCAAAAAGCAAGGGGGCACAGATACGCAGTATTTT	TRBJ2-3	TRBV2	.	.
CASGRAKDTQYF	TGTGCCAGCGGGAGGGCTAAAGATACGCAGTATTTT	TRBJ2-3	TRBV7-2	TRBD2	many
CASSRLTESTDTQYF	TGTGCCAGCAGCCGACTAACAGAAAGCACAGATACGCAGTATTTT	TRBJ2-3	TRBV7-9	.	.
CASSLLAGDPGELFF	TGCGCCAGCAGCTTGCTAGCGGGAGACCCCGGGGAGCTGTTTTTT	TRBJ2-2	TRBV5-1	TRBD2	.
CASSQRDRGRTEAFF	TGTGCCAGCAGCCAACGGGACAGGGGAAGGACTGAAGCTTTCTTT	TRBJ1-1	TRBV3-1	TRBD1	.
CSARDTRRSSYEQYF	TGCAGTGCTAGAGATACCCGGCGGAGCTCCTACGAGCAGTACTTC	TRBJ2-7	TRBV20-1	.	many
CASSLTSGGPGELFF	TGTGCCAGCAGCTTAACGTCAGGGGGTCCCGGGGAGCTGTTTTTT	TRBJ2-2	TRBV7-3	TRBD1	few
CANRGSQGLRRVTNYEQYF	TGTGCCAACCGGGGCAGCCAGGGACTGAGGAGGGTGACAAACTACGAGCAGTACTTC	TRBJ2-7	TRBV11-2	.	many
CASSLGQGESGAFF	TGCGCCAGCAGCTTGGGACAGGGGGAAAGTGGGGCTTTCTTT	TRBJ1-1	TRBV5-1	TRBD1	few
CASSLDLLAGGNQFF	TGTGCCAGCAGCTTAGACCTACTAGCGGGAGGGAACCAGTTTTTT	TRBJ2-2	TRBV7-2	TRBD2	.
CAWGGTSGTQYF	TGTGCCTGGGGAGGGACTAGCGGGACCCAGTACTTC	TRBJ2-5	TRBV30	TRBD2	.
CASSLDRGLNTEAFF	TGTGCCAGCAGCTTAGATCGGGGGTTGAACACTGAAGCTTTCTTT	TRBJ1-1	TRBV7-6	.	.
CASSRSLAGEQYF	TGCGCCAGCAGCCGATCCTTAGCAGGAGAGCAGTACTTC	TRBJ2-7	TRBV4-3	.	few